This T cell receptor beta chain derives from a study of persistence of HIV-infected CD4 T cells. An overlapping HIV-1 Gag peptide pool stimulated these cells at approximately 1 ug/peptide/mL. Sorting of responding CD4+ T cells relied on upregulated CD40 ligand together with CD69. The immunoSEQ assay was version 4, run in survey mode. Template was genomic DNA at roughly 9.6 ng/uL, with up to about 1 ug used per sample. Libraries were prepared by immunoSEQ multiplex PCR; TCRdb keeps only in-frame clonotypes and omits some of them. Among roughly 13,000 clones listed, less than 70% were seen once. On this clone itself: Its antigen is unknown.

This TCR came from an adult man with HIV who was CMV-seropositive. The sequencing here drew on CD4+ T cells sorted from PBMCs after roughly 18-hour stimulation, taken from a patient who received antiretroviral therapy.

The CDR3, as DNA: TGTGCCAGTAGTATCAAGGGTCTGGCGCGTCAGCCCCAGCATTTT. Translating it yields CASSIKGLARQPQHF. The gene calls are TRBV19 and TRBJ1-5; D not certain. V was pared by 3 bases and J by 6 bases, with 15 bases between. The CDR3 length is 15 residues. The V gene's germline CDR1 is LNHDA and CDR2 SQIVND (reference sequence).